The table lists the clone carrying this T cell receptor beta chain with many counts. Its antigen is undetermined. Amplification of TCR alpha and beta CDR3 regions from RNA used iRepertoire nested multiplex PCR. Input was roughly 85-400 ng of tissue mRNA or PBMC total RNA. TCRdb processed the multiplex PCR reads anew with MiXCR; each CDR3 protein has one entry. Here the sample spans about 200,000 distinct CDR3 sequences, around 32% being singletons. The entry originates in a study of glioma-infiltrating T cells. Study-wide results and limits: Non-neoplastic patients had below-expected tissue-blood divergence, while all gliomas exceeded expectation.

CDR3 length: 14 amino acids. The V gene lost 8 bases and the J gene lost 0 bases, with 14 bases spanning the gap. Germline V lookup: CDR1 SNHLY, CDR2 FYNNEI. The chain employs TRBV2 and TRBJ2-7, with D perhaps TRBD2 (6 bases). Sequencing input: glioma tissue, nonneoplastic brain tissue, or PBMCs (not recorded which). This clonotype was sampled from a human donor with low-grade glioma or glioblastoma, undergoing nonglioma brain surgery, or in good health (not recorded which). CDR3 bases: TGTGCCAGCCGCGGGATCGTTAGCTCCTACGAGCAGTACTTC. Its protein is CASRGIVSSYEQYF.